The 12 T cell receptor beta chains below come from one sample, sequenced in a study of cytomegalovirus exposure and HLA in healthy donors. PCR used 60 Vbeta primers and 13 Jbeta primers. Generated by immunoSEQ multiplex PCR, the TCRdb table keeps only in-frame clones and is missing some. The data contain some 170,000 clones, approximately 80% of them singletons. The sample consisted of PBMCs. The receptors come from a woman aged 18-29 years in good health and CMV-seropositive.

The table lists this clone with a count of one. The V call is TRBV7-6, the J call TRBJ2-7; TRBD1 might be the D (5 bases). Germline V lookup: CDR1 SGHVS, CDR2 FNYEAQ. The CDR3 length is 14 residues. Trimming cost V 0 bases and J 8 bases, with 14 bases left between them. The CDR3 DNA follows: TGTGCCAGCAGCTTAGCGTTACGGCAGGGCAAGCAGTACTTC. Its protein is CASSLALRQGKQYF.

The gene calls are TRBV7-9 and TRBJ1-6; 7 positions match TRBD1. CDR1 and CDR2 (germline): SEHNR, FQNEAQ (reference sequence). V shed 3 bases and J 16 bases; nucleotides not matched to a gene: 6. The CDR3 extends over 12 amino acids. DNA for the CDR3: TGTGCCAGCAGCTTGGGGGGACAGAAGCTCCACTTT. It codes for CASSLGGQKLHF.

In DNA, the CDR3 is TGCGCCAACACCCAAGGGGGGCTATATGAAAAACTGTTTTTT. Translated, it gives CANTQGGLYEKLFF. The gene calls are TRBV4-3 and TRBJ1-4; the D gene is possibly TRBD1 (6 bases). V was cut by 10 bases and J by 6 bases, with 18 bases left in between. This CDR3 region has 14 residues. The germline gives CDR1 LGHNA, CDR2 YSLEER.

The J gene is TRBJ2-5, the V gene TRBV10-3, with 8 bases fitting TRBD1. CDR3 length: 16 amino acids. Germline V gene lookup returns CDR1 ENHRY and CDR2 SYGVKD. After removal of 4 bases from V and 4 bases from J, the junction contained 11 bases not matched to a gene. As DNA, the CDR3 is TGTGCCATCAGTGCCAGGCAGGGGGCTATCGCAGAGACCCAGTACTTC. Its protein is CAISARQGAIAETQYF.

The chain is built from TRBV27 and TRBJ2-7, with D perhaps matching TRBD1 (6 bases). V lost 6 bases and J lost 1, with 16 bases in between. The CDR3 loop spans 15 amino acids. Germline CDR1 and CDR2: MNHEY and SMNVEV (reference sequence). Written as DNA, the CDR3 is TGTGCCAGCAGCTCCATCGACAGGTCGTCCTACGAGCAGTACTTC. It is translated as CASSSIDRSSYEQYF.

The CDR3 nucleotides are TGTGCCAGCAGCTTAGACAGGGTGTGGTACGAGCAGTACTTC. It codes for CASSLDRVWYEQYF. V is TRBV11-2 and J is TRBJ2-7; D possibly corresponds to TRBD1 (5 bases). CDR1 and CDR2 from the germline V gene are SGHAT and FQNNGV. V lost 0 bases, J lost 4 bases, and 10 bases lay in between. This CDR3 region has 14 residues.

This chain uses TRBV4-1 with TRBJ2-7; tentative D call: TRBD2 (6 bases). V was clipped by 1 base and J by 4 bases, with 14 bases between them. The CDR3 contains 15 residues. CDR1 is MGHRA, CDR2 YSYEKL, per germline. CDR3 sequence: CASSQVGDLLYEQYF. The CDR3 nucleotides read TGCGCCAGCAGCCAAGTTGGGGACTTACTGTACGAGCAGTACTTC.

The chain joins TRBV6-4 to TRBJ1-6; D unresolved. Germline assignment: CDR1 MRHNA and CDR2 SNTAGT. This CDR3 comprises 16 residues. Deletions cut 6 bases from V and 7 bases from J, with 19 bases between. The CDR3 spells CASRAMVGARNSPLHF. CDR3 bases: TGTGCCAGCAGAGCTATGGTTGGAGCTAGGAATTCACCCCTCCACTTT.

This chain connects TRBV5-6 to TRBJ1-2; 9 bases match TRBD1. V trimming: 4 bases; J trimming: 5 bases; junction bases outside the gene matches: 9. The CDR3 runs 15 residues. From germline, CDR1 is SGHDT and CDR2 YYEEEE. The CDR3 DNA sequence: TGTGCCAGCAGCCCCAACACAGGGGGCACTTATGGCTACACCTTC. The encoded protein is CASSPNTGGTYGYTF.

The chain is built from TRBV19 and TRBJ1-4; TRBD1 is a possible D gene (6 bases). Per the germline V gene, CDR1 is LNHDA and CDR2 is SQIVND (reference sequence). V was pared by 2 bases and J by 16 bases, with 11 bases between. The CDR3 sequence is 11 residues long. The CDR3 loop is CASSIKGDWFF. In DNA, the CDR3 is TGTGCCAGTAGTATAAAGGGGGATTGGTTTTTT.

The rearrangement joins TRBV28 to TRBJ1-2; no reliable D call. CDR1 and CDR2 (germline): MDHEN, SYDVKM. The CDR3 is 16 amino acids. Between the trimmed V and J ends, which lost 1 base and 6 bases, there was a span of 18 bases. Here the CDR3 DNA reads TGTGCCAGCAGTTTATTCTCTAGCAGCAGAGTCGATGGCTACACCTTC. It is translated as CASSLFSSSRVDGYTF.

This clone was picked up one time. The chain has TRBV6-1 and TRBJ1-5; a weak D match, TRBD1 (5 bases). Trimming shortened V by 2 bases and J by 4 bases, and 12 bases separated the two germline ends. The CDR3 totals 15 residues. The germline gives CDR1 MNHNS, CDR2 SASEGT. CDR3 in DNA: TGTGCCAGCAGTGAATTCGACAGCGAGAATCAGCCCCAGCATTTT. Translation: CASSEFDSENQPQHF.